This T cell receptor (beta chain) was recovered during a study of T cell changes during pregnancy in multiple sclerosis. The method was immunoSEQ multiplex PCR; TCRdb's version includes in-frame clones alone and lacks a portion of them. The sample lists roughly 42,000 clones; roughly nine tenths were seen once. V was trimmed by 6 bases and J by 1 base, leaving 12 bases between them. CDR3 length: 15 residues. Looked up from germline, CDR1 is LNHDA and CDR2 is SQIVND (reference sequence). The TCR sequence derives from a female donor with multiple sclerosis, enrolled in a pregnancy study. This sequence joins TRBV19 and TRBJ1-4; TRBD1 might be the D (5 bases). Material: CD4+ T cells from peripheral blood mononuclear cells, obtained in the second trimester of pregnancy. The CDR3 here is CASRKNGGTNEKLFF. In nucleotides, the CDR3 is TGTGCCAGTAGGAAAAACGGGGGAACTAATGAAAAACTGTTTTTT.